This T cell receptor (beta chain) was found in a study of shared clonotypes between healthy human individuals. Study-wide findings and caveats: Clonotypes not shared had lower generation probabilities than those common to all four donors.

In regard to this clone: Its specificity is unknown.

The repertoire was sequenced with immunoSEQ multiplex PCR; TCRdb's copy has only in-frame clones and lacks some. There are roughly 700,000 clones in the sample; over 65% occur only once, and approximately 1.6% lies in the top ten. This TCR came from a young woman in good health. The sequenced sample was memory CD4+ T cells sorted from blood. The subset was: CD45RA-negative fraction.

CDR3 region: CASTKTMIGYTF. DNA of the CDR3: TGTGCCAGCACAAAGACGATGATAGGCTACACCTTC. The chain has TRBV28 and TRBJ1-2; D is unresolved. V gave up 7 bases and J gave up 8 bases, with 14 bases separating them. CDR3 size: 12 residues. Germline assignment: CDR1 MDHEN and CDR2 SYDVKM.